These T cell receptor beta chains were read from a single sample in a study of T cell responses to AZD1222 COVID-19 vaccine. Sequenced by immunoSEQ multiplex PCR; TCRdb stores in-frame clones only, minus some. The sample includes 130,000 or so clones, around 93% of them seen just once. The source was peripheral blood, collected on day 0 of AZD1222 vaccination. Source of these receptors: an adult in good health. The CDR3 runs from the conserved cysteine through the conserved F or W. D genes are given only for firm matches. Part of the rows lack a size; the others show once, few, many or a class for expanded clones.

>TRBJ2-3|TRBD2|TRBV6-4|-
TGTGCCAGCAGTGACCGGGGGGGTGGAAAGGATACGCAGTATTTT
CASSDRGGGKDTQYF
>TRBJ1-6|-|TRBV28|-
TGTGCCAGCAGTCTTGGAAACAGAGTTAATTCACCCCTCCACTTT
CASSLGNRVNSPLHF
>TRBJ1-2|TRBD1|TRBV29-1|-
TGCAGCGTTGAAGGCATGAAGTGGGACAGTTCCTATGGCTACACCTTC
CSVEGMKWDSSYGYTF
>TRBJ2-2|-|TRBV30|-
TGTGCCTGGAGCGAAAAATGGGGACCTAAGGGGGTTAGGGGGAACACCGGGGAGCTGTTTTTT
CAWSEKWGPKGVRGNTGELFF
>TRBJ2-7|-|TRBV13|-
TGTGCCAGCAGCTTAGTGGGCGAGCAGTACTTC
CASSLVGEQYF
>TRBJ1-2|-|TRBV5-1|-
TGCGCCAGCAGATCGGATGTCCCCGGGTATGGCTACACCTTC
CASRSDVPGYGYTF
>TRBJ1-4|-|TRBV23-1|-
TGCGCCAGCAGTCAGCCACAGAGTGCAACTAATGAAAAACTGTTTTTT
CASSQPQSATNEKLFF
>TRBJ1-1|-|TRBV5-1|-
TGCGCCAGCAGCTTGGCTAGACGGAACACTGAAGCTTTCTTT
CASSLARRNTEAFF
>TRBJ2-4|-|TRBV25-1|-
TGTGCCAGCAGTGACGGGCCCCTGGGGACCAAAAACATTCAGTACTTC
CASSDGPLGTKNIQYF
>TRBJ2-5|-|TRBV12-3/TRBV12-4|-
TGTGCCAGCAGCCGGGCCTTTATGGAGACCCAGTACTTC
CASSRAFMETQYF
>TRBJ1-4|-|TRBV5-4|-
TGTGCCAGCAGCCCCGACCCCCGGAAATTAGGTTATAATGAAAAACTGTTTTTT
CASSPDPRKLGYNEKLFF
>TRBJ2-5|-|TRBV13|-
TGTGCCAGCAGCTTTTCGTCCGCGCAAGAGACCCAGTACTTC
CASSFSSAQETQYF
>TRBJ2-1|-|TRBV7-2|-
TGTGCCAGCAGCCTAGACAGGGACTCATTCAATGAGCAGTTCTTC
CASSLDRDSFNEQFF
>TRBJ1-2|TRBD1|TRBV10-3|once
TGTGCCATCAGTGAAGGGACAGGGAGAGGCTACACCTTC
CAISEGTGRGYTF
>TRBJ1-2|-|TRBV5-1|-
TGCGCCAGCAGCTTGGGTCCAGGTCCTTATGGCTACACCTTC
CASSLGPGPYGYTF
>TRBJ1-2|TRBD1|TRBV5-4|once
TGTGCCAGCAGCTCCGGGACAGGGTCACAGAAAGGCTACACCTTC
CASSSGTGSQKGYTF
>TRBJ2-5|-|TRBV12-1|-
TGTGCCAGCAGCTTTGCCCATACCGGGGCCAAGAGAGAGACCCAGTACTTC
CASSFAHTGAKRETQYF
>TRBJ2-1|TRBD2|TRBV3-1/TRBV3-2|-
TGTGCCAGCAGCCAAGATAGCGGGAGGGCGTTAAATGAGCAGTTCTTC
CASSQDSGRALNEQFF
>TRBJ2-7|-|TRBV5-3|-
TGTGCCAGAAACCTATTAGGACTGAAGGTACTTCATCAGTACTTC
CARNLLGLKVLHQYF
>TRBJ1-6|-|TRBV10-2|once
TGCGCCAGCAGTGCTTCGACGGATAATTCACCCCTCCACTTT
CASSASTDNSPLHF
>TRBJ2-7|TRBD1|TRBV5-1|-
TGCGCCAGCAGCATTACAGGGGGCGAATTCGAGCAGTACTTC
CASSITGGEFEQYF
>TRBJ2-1|TRBD2|TRBV5-1|-
TGCGCCAGCAGCTTGAATGGGGGCGGGAGGACCGTGTTCTTC
CASSLNGGGRTVFF
>TRBJ2-3|TRBD1|TRBV15|few
TGTGCCACCAGTGTAGGGGGCAGCGCAGATACGCAGTATTTT
CATSVGGSADTQYF
>TRBJ2-1|TRBD2|TRBV15|-
TGTGCCACCAGACGAGCGGGAGGGCTCGATGAGCAGTTCTTC
CATRRAGGLDEQFF